The entry below describes one TCR beta chain. The antigen is not known. These data belong to a study of T cells in localized non-small cell lung cancer. V shed 5 bases, J shed 6 bases, and the junction held 3 bases outside the gene matches. This CDR3 region has 14 residues. Germline CDR1 and CDR2: SGHNT and YENEEA. Broader study findings: Sequencing involved a lone tumor region, leaving heterogeneity possible.

Lung adjacent to the tumor, free of atypia, was sampled at least 2 cm from its margin. This table comes from immunoSEQ multiplex PCR, and its TCRdb copy is limited to in-frame clones, with some not included. Of about 790 clones listed, around 21% were seen once; the top ten hold about 24%. The chain combines TRBV11-3 with TRBJ2-3, with 12 nucleotides matching TRBD2. This material consisted of normal lung tissue next to the tumor, taken before any cancer treatment. The clonotype comes from a female donor over 55 with stage I lung adenocarcinoma. CDR3 loop: CASSPGLAGDTQYF. Here the CDR3 DNA reads TGTGCCAGCAGCCCGGGACTAGCGGGCGATACGCAGTATTTT.